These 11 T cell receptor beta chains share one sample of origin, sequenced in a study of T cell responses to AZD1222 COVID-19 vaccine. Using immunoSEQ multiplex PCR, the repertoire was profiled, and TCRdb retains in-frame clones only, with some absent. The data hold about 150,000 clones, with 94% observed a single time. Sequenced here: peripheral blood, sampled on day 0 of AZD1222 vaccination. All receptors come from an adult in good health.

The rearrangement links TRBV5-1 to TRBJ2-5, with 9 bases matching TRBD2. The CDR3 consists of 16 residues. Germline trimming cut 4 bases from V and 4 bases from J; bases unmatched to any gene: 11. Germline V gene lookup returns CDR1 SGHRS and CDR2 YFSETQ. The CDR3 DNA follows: TGCGCCAGCAGCCGCGGGGGCGGGGGGGCCGGAGAGACCCAGTACTTC. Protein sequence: CASSRGGGGAGETQYF.

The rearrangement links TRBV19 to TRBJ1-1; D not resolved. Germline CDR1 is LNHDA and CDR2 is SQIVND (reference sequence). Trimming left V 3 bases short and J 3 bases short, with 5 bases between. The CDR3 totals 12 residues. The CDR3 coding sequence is TGTGCCAGTAGTATGGGGTACACTGAAGCTTTCTTT. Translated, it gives CASSMGYTEAFF.

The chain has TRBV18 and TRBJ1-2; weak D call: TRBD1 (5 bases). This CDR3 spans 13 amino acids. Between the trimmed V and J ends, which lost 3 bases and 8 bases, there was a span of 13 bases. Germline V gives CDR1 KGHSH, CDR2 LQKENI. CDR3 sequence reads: CASSPPGDQGYTF. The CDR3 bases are TGTGCCAGCTCACCCCCTGGGGACCAGGGCTACACCTTC.

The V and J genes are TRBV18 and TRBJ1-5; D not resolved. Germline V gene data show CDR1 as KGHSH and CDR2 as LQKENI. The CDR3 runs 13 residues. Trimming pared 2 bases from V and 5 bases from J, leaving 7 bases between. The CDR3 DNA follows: TGTGCCAGCTCACCAGGCGCCGATCAGCCCCAGCATTTT. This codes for CASSPGADQPQHF.

Here the CDR3 DNA reads TGTGCCAGCAGTTACGGCCATTGGGAACTTACAGGTCGAGGTGGAGAGCAGTACGTC. Translating it yields CASSYGHWELTGRGGEQYV. The V gene is TRBV6-7, the J gene TRBJ2-7, with D perhaps TRBD1 (5 bases). TRBV6-7 is filed as an ORF, its function uncertain. The germline V and J ends were trimmed by 2 bases and 7 bases, with 30 bases remaining between them. The CDR3 is 19 residues long.

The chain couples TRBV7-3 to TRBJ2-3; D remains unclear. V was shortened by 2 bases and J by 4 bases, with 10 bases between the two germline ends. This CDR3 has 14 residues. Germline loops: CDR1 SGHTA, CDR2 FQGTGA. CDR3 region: CASSLLGVSDTQYF. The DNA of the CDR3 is TGTGCCAGCAGCTTACTTGGCGTCTCAGATACGCAGTATTTT.

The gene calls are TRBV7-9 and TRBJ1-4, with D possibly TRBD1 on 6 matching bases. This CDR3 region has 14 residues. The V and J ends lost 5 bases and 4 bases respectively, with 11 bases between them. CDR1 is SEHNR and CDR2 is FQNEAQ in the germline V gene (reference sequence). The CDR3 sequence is CASSRGQVNEKLFF. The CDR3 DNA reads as TGTGCCAGCAGCCGGGGACAAGTTAATGAAAAACTGTTTTTT.

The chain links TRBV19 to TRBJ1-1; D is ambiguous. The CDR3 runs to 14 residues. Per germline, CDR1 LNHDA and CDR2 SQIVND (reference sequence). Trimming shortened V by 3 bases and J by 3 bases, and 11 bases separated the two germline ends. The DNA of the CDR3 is TGTGCCAGTAGTATGTACGCGGAGTACACTGAAGCTTTCTTT. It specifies CASSMYAEYTEAFF.

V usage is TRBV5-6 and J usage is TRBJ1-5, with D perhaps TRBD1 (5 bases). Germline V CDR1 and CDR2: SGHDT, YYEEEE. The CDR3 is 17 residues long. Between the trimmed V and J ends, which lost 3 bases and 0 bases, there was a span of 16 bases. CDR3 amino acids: CASSSVAGPYSNQPQHF. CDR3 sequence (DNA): TGTGCCAGCAGCTCGGTCGCGGGGCCTTATAGCAATCAGCCCCAGCATTTT.

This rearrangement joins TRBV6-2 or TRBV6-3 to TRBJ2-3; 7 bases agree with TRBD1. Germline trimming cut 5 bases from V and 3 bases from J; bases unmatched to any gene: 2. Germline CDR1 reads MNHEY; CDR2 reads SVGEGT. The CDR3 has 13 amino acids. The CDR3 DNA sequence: TGTGCCAGCAGTCAGGGGGAGACAGATACGCAGTATTTT. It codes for CASSQGETDTQYF.

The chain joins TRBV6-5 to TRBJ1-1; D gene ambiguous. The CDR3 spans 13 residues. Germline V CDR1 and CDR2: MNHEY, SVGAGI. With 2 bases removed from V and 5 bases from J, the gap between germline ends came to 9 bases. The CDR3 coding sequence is TGTGCCAGCAGTTACAACGCTTGGACTGAAGCTTTCTTT. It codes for CASSYNAWTEAFF.